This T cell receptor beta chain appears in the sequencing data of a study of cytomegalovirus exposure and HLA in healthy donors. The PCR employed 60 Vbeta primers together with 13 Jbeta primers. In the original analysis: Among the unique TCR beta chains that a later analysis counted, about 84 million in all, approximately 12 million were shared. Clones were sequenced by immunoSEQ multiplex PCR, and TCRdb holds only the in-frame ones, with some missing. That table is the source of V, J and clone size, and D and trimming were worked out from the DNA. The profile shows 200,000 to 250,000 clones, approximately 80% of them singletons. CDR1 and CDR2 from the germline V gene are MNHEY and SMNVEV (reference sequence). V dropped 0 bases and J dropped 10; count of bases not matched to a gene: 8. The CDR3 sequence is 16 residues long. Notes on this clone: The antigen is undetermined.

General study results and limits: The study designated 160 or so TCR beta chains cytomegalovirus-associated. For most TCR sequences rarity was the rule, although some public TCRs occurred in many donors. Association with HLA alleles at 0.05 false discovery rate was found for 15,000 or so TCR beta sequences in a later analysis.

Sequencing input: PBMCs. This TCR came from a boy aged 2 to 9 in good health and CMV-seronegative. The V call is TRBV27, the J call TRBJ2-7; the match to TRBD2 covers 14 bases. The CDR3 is CASSLSTSGGERAQYF. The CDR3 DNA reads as TGTGCCAGCAGTTTATCGACTAGCGGGGGGGAAAGGGCTCAGTACTTC.